This T cell receptor (beta chain) originates from a study of lymphopenia after photon versus proton radiotherapy. This CDR3 has 16 amino acids. Germline V gives CDR1 ENHRY, CDR2 SYGVKD. V dropped 2 bases and J dropped 2; count of bases not matched to a gene: 7. This table comes from immunoSEQ multiplex PCR, and its TCRdb copy is limited to in-frame clones, with some not included. Of 150,000 to 200,000 clones in the sample, roughly nine tenths are singletons; the top ten hold around 4.7%. This clone has just one count. Its antigen remains unknown. Broader study findings: Larger post-nadir TCR diversity loss correlated inversely with survival in deceased patients. Post-nadir diversity loss with photons came from oligoclonal expansion, particularly CD8+ Temra cells. Better survival with proton therapy was suggested as possible, not demonstrated.

The source is a man aged 50 to 60 with gastric cancer. V is TRBV10-3 and J is TRBJ2-7; 9 bases fit TRBD1. This sample comprised peripheral blood, obtained from a patient treated with photon-based radiotherapy. The CDR3 protein is CAISEPGQGSTYEQYF. The CDR3 nucleotides are TGTGCCATCAGTGAGCCGGGACAGGGTAGCACCTACGAGCAGTACTTC.